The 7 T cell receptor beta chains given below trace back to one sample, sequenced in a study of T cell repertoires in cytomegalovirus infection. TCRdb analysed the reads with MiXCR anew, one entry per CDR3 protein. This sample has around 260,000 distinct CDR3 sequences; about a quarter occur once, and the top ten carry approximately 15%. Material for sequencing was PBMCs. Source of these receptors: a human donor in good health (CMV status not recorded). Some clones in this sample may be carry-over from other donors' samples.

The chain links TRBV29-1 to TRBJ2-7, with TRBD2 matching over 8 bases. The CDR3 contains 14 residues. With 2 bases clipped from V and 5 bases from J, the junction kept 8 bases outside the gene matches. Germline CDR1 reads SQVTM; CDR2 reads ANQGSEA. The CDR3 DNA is TGCAGCGTTGAAAGAATAGCGGGGTCCCACGAGCAGTACTTC. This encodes CSVERIAGSHEQYF.

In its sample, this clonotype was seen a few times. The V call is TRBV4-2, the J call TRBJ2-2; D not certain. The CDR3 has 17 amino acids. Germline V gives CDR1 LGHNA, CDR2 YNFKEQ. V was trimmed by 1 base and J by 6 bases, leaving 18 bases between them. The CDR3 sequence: CASSQASGTRAAGELFF. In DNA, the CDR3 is TGTGCCAGCAGCCAAGCCTCAGGAACCCGAGCAGCCGGGGAGCTGTTTTTT.

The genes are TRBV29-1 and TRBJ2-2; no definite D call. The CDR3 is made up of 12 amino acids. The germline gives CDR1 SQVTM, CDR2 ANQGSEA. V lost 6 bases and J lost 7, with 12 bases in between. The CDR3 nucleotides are TGCAGCGTCCTAAGTCCCAACGGGGAGCTGTTTTTT. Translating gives CSVLSPNGELFF.

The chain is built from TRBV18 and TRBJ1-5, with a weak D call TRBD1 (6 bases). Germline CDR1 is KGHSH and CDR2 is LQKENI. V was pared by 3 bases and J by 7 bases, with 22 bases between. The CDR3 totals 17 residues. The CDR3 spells CASSPRRVTGLRQPQHF. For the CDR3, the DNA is TGTGCCAGCTCACCTCGTAGGGTAACAGGGTTACGACAGCCCCAGCATTTT.

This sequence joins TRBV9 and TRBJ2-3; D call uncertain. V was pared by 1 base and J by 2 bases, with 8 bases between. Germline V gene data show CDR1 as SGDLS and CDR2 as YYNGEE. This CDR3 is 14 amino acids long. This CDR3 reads CASSVSLVTDTQYF. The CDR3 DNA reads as TGTGCCAGCAGCGTATCGTTAGTCACAGATACGCAGTATTTT.

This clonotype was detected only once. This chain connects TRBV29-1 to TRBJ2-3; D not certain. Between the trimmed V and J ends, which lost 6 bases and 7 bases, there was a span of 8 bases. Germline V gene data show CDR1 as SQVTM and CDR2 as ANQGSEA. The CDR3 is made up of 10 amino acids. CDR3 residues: CSVVRNTQYF. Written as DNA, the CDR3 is TGCAGCGTGGTTCGCAATACGCAGTATTTT.

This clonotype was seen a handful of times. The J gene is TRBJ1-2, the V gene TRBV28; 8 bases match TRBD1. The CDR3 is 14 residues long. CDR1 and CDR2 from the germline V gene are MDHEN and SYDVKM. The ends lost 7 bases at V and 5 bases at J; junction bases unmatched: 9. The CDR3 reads CASTVGQGPYGYTF. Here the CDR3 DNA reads TGTGCCAGCACCGTCGGACAGGGTCCGTATGGCTACACCTTC.